This passage covers 10 T cell receptor beta chains from one sample sequenced in a study of T cell responses to AZD1222 COVID-19 vaccine. Assay used: immunoSEQ multiplex PCR; TCRdb lists only in-frame clones, some missing. The sample lists fewer than 85,000 clones, about 87% occurring once. The sequences come from peripheral blood, collected on day 0 of AZD1222 vaccination. The receptors were gathered from an adult in good health.

This chain links TRBV23-1 with TRBJ2-2; D possibly corresponds to TRBD2 (5 bases). TRBV23-1 is reported as an ORF; its role is uncertain. This CDR3 spans 20 amino acids. V was cut by 0 bases and J by 3 bases, with 23 bases left in between. CDR3 region: CASSQSGADEGCIDTGELFF. The CDR3 DNA sequence: TGCGCCAGCAGTCAATCCGGCGCCGACGAGGGATGCATCGACACCGGGGAGCTGTTTTTT.

This chain links TRBV5-1 with TRBJ2-7; the D gene is possibly TRBD2 (5 bases). Per the germline V gene, CDR1 is SGHRS and CDR2 is YFSETQ. The CDR3 has 13 residues. V shed 2 bases and J shed 5 bases, with 11 bases lying between them. CDR3 amino acids: CASSLLVSHEQYF. CDR3 in DNA: TGCGCCAGCAGCTTACTAGTTTCCCACGAGCAGTACTTC. Together with reference TRBV5-1 and TRBJ2-7, the CDR3 gives the full variable domain: KAGVTQTPRYLIKTRGQQVTLSCSPISGHRSVSWYQQTPGQGLQFLFEYFSETQRNKGNFPGRFSGRQFSNSRSEMNVSTLELGDSALYLCASSLLVSHEQYFGPGTRLTVT.

This sequence joins TRBV2 and TRBJ1-2; 9 nucleotides match TRBD1. V lost 6 bases, J lost 6 bases, and 11 bases stayed unmatched. Germline assignment: CDR1 SNHLY and CDR2 FYNNEI. The CDR3 consists of 15 residues. The CDR3 region is CASRPQGAPTHGYTF. The CDR3 bases are TGTGCCAGCAGGCCACAGGGGGCGCCCACGCATGGCTACACCTTC.

The chain couples TRBV10-3 to TRBJ2-5; D is perhaps TRBD2 (6 bases). Germline V gives CDR1 ENHRY, CDR2 SYGVKD. This CDR3 has 15 residues. Trimming took 2 bases from V and 2 from J, leaving 12 bases between them. The CDR3, as DNA: TGTGCCATCAGTGAGGGGGGGTTGGGGCAAGAGACCCAGTACTTC. Protein sequence: CAISEGGLGQETQYF.

The chain combines TRBV7-9 with TRBJ2-3, with 8 nucleotides matching TRBD2. The CDR3 totals 16 residues. V lost 0 bases, J lost 8 bases, and 10 bases stayed unmatched. Germline-derived CDR1 and CDR2 are SEHNR and FQNEAQ (reference sequence). CDR3 in amino acids: CASSLASGRAGGTQYF. CDR3 DNA: TGTGCCAGCAGCTTAGCGTCCGGGAGGGCCGGGGGTACGCAGTATTTT. The whole variable domain, remainder taken from reference TRBV7-9 and TRBJ2-3, is DTGVSQNPRHKITKRGQNVTFRCDPISEHNRLYWYRQTLGQGPEFLTYFQNEAQLEKSRLLSDRFSAERPKGSFSTLEIQRTEQGDSAMYLCASSLASGRAGGTQYFGPGTRLTVL.

The chain links TRBV5-4 to TRBJ2-3; TRBD2 might be the D (7 bases). Germline CDR1 SGHNT, CDR2 YYREEE (reference sequence). The length of the CDR3 is 16 residues. V lost 0 bases to trimming and J lost 2 bases, with 13 bases between them. The chain's CDR3 is CASSLVGGGPTDTQYF. CDR3 DNA sequence: TGTGCCAGCAGCTTGGTGGGGGGGGGCCCCACAGATACGCAGTATTTT.

In DNA form, the CDR3 reads TGTGCCAGCAGTTCCTTTCCGGGCCCCGTCGTGGGCACTGAAGCTTTCTTT. The encoded protein is CASSSFPGPVVGTEAFF. The rearrangement uses TRBV6-2 or TRBV6-3 and TRBJ1-1; no definite D call. Trimming pared 4 bases from V and 4 bases from J, leaving 22 bases between. The germline V gene encodes CDR1 MNHEY and CDR2 SVGEGT. The CDR3 is made up of 17 amino acids.

The chain couples TRBV10-1 to TRBJ2-7; D is unclear. Germline V gene data show CDR1 as WNHNN and CDR2 as SYGVQD (reference sequence). The CDR3 runs 15 residues. Trimming shortened V by 8 bases and J by 0 bases, and 17 bases separated the two germline ends. The CDR3 region has the DNA TGCGCCAGCTCCTCAAGGAAGGGTCCCTCCTACGAGCAGTACTTC. The encoded protein is CASSSRKGPSYEQYF.

V gene TRBV12-3 or TRBV12-4 combines with J gene TRBJ2-1; D is undetermined. Trimming cost V 6 bases and J 9 bases, with 15 bases left between them. CDR3 size: 13 residues. CDR3 loop: CASSITPFGEQFF. CDR3 sequence (DNA): TGTGCCAGCAGCATCACCCCCTTCGGTGAGCAGTTCTTC.

This clone was detected only a few times. The CDR3 is CASSSQGFGTEAFF. DNA for the CDR3: TGTGCCAGCAGCTCACAGGGGTTTGGCACTGAAGCTTTCTTT. The gene calls are TRBV7-2 and TRBJ1-1; TRBD1 matches at 7 bases. Germline lookup yields CDR1 SGHTA and CDR2 FQGNSA. The J segment lost 4 bases and the V segment lost 4 bases, leaving 6 bases of the junction unmatched. The CDR3 extends over 14 amino acids.